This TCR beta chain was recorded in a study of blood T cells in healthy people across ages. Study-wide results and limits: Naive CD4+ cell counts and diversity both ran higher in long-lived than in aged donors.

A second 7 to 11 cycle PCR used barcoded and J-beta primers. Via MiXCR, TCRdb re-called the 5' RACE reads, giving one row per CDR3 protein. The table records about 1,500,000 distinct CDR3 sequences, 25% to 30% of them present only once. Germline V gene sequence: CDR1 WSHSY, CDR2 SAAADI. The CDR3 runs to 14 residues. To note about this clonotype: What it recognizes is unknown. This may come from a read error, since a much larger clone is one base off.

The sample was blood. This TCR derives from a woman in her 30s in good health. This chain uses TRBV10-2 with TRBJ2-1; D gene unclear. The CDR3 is CASQLLATYNEQVF. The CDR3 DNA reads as TGCGCCAGCCAGTTGTTGGCTACCTACAATGAGCAGGTCTTC.